The next 22 T cell receptor beta chains were all read from a single sample in a study of T-cell memory formation after mild COVID-19. TCRdb analysed the 5' RACE reads with MiXCR anew, one entry per CDR3 protein. The sample consists of around 110,000 distinct CDR3 sequences, about 15% of them appearing once. The source material was PBMCs or a T cell subset sorted from them (not recorded which). The source of these receptors is an adult woman who had mild COVID-19 (a few samples of this study predate the infection). Cell type and time point are not known.

This clonotype turned up a few times. The J gene is TRBJ2-7, the V gene TRBV7-9; 9 nucleotides line up with TRBD2. J was trimmed by 12 bases and V by 4 bases; bases with no gene match: 4. This CDR3 is 11 amino acids long. CDR1 is SEHNR and CDR2 is FQNEAQ in the germline V gene (reference sequence). The CDR3 nucleotides are TGTGCCAGCAGCTCGACTAGCGGCGGGTACTTC. Translating gives CASSSTSGGYF.

This clonotype has a count of ten or more. The CDR3 DNA follows: TGCGCCAGCAGCCAATTAGGGACTAGCGGATGGGAGCAGTTCTTC. Its translation is CASSQLGTSGWEQFF. The V call is TRBV4-3, the J call TRBJ2-1; 11 nucleotides line up with TRBD2. Germline V CDR1 and CDR2: LGHNA, YSLEER. Germline trimming cut 2 bases from V and 10 bases from J; bases unmatched to any gene: 7. This CDR3 has 15 residues.

V usage is TRBV13 and J usage is TRBJ2-5; D not resolved. In germline, CDR1 is PRHDT, CDR2 FYEKMQ (reference sequence). The CDR3 loop spans 14 amino acids. Deletions cut 4 bases from V and 2 bases from J, with 11 bases between. Here the CDR3 DNA reads TGTGCCAGCAGCTCCCCTGGCGGTCAAGAGACCCAGTACTTC. Its translation is CASSSPGGQETQYF.

In nucleotides, the CDR3 is TGTGCTCCCAAGAACTGGGAGGGCACAGATACGCAGTATTTT. Translating gives CAPKNWEGTDTQYF. This sequence joins TRBV21-1 and TRBJ2-3; TRBD2 is the table's D call and was not checked against the DNA. TRBV21-1 is described as a pseudogene. This CDR3 has 14 residues.

In this sample, this clonotype turned up a few times. The rearrangement joins TRBV27 to TRBJ2-7; 7 positions match TRBD2. V gave up 2 bases and J gave up 2 bases; unmatched junction bases: 9. Germline CDR1 reads MNHEY; CDR2 reads SMNVEV (reference sequence). There are 16 residues in the CDR3. CDR3 nucleotide sequence: TGTGCCAGCAGTTTAGCTGGGGGAGGGTTGCCCTACGAGCAGTACTTC. Translating it yields CASSLAGGGLPYEQYF.

This clonotype was detected only a few times. V gene TRBV12-3 or TRBV12-4 combines with J gene TRBJ1-2; no firm D call. The V gene lost 6 bases and the J gene lost 0 bases, with 8 bases spanning the gap. This CDR3 region has 13 residues. This CDR3 is CASRAGTNYGYTF. DNA for the CDR3: TGTGCCAGCAGGGCGGGTACTAACTATGGCTACACCTTC.

The chain couples TRBV7-6 to TRBJ2-7; unclear D gene. The CDR3 extends over 14 amino acids. Looked up from germline, CDR1 is SGHVS and CDR2 is FNYEAQ. V shed 1 base and J shed 3 bases, with 10 bases lying between them. The CDR3 here is CASSLEAHGYEQYF. DNA of the CDR3: TGTGCCAGCAGCTTAGAGGCTCACGGCTACGAGCAGTACTTC. Looking up the rest from reference TRBV7-6 and TRBJ2-7 gives the full variable domain: GAGVSQSPRYKVTKRGQDVALRCDPISGHVSLYWYRQALGQGPEFLTYFNYEAQQDKSGLPNDRFSAERPEGSISTLTIQRTEQRDSAMYRCASSLEAHGYEQYFGPGTRLTVT.

V and J are TRBV20-1 and TRBJ1-1; D not resolved. There are 12 residues in the CDR3. Trimming removed 3 bases from V and 3 bases from J, with 8 bases in between. Germline V gene lookup returns CDR1 DFQATT and CDR2 SNEGSKA (reference sequence). The CDR3 bases are TGCAGTGCTAGGCCAAAGGACACTGAAGCTTTCTTT. Translating gives CSARPKDTEAFF.

This chain joins TRBV9 and TRBJ2-3, with 13 bases fitting TRBD2. This CDR3 has 17 residues. The germline V gene has CDR1 SGDLS and CDR2 YYNGEE. V gave up 0 bases and J gave up 2 bases; unmatched junction bases: 3. The CDR3 reads CASSVVGTSGNTDTQYF. The CDR3 DNA follows: TGTGCCAGCAGCGTAGTGGGGACTAGCGGGAACACAGATACGCAGTATTTT.

There are a few counts of this clonotype. The chain is built from TRBV7-8 and TRBJ1-2, with D maybe TRBD1 (6 bases). This CDR3 has 15 amino acids. The V gene's germline CDR1 is SGHVS and CDR2 FQNEAQ. V gave up 0 bases and J gave up 3 bases, with 11 bases separating them. CDR3 loop: CASSLAGAIYYGYTF. Written as DNA, the CDR3 is TGTGCCAGCAGCTTAGCGGGGGCGATCTACTATGGCTACACCTTC.

The chain employs TRBV5-5 and TRBJ2-2; D is perhaps TRBD1 or TRBD2 (5 bases each). V was clipped by 4 bases and J by 2 bases, with 18 bases between them. This CDR3 comprises 17 residues. Germline CDR1 reads SGHKS; CDR2 reads YYEKEE (reference sequence). DNA of the CDR3: TGTGCCAGCAGCGCACCCACGGGGACGCCTAACACCGGGGAGCTGTTTTTT. This encodes CASSAPTGTPNTGELFF.

This sequence joins TRBV4-2 and TRBJ2-7, with 10 nucleotides matching TRBD2. The length of the CDR3 is 17 residues. From germline, CDR1 is LGHNA and CDR2 YNFKEQ. V dropped 1 base and J dropped 0; count of bases not matched to a gene: 6. The CDR3 loop reads CASSQGELAGISYEQYF. The CDR3 DNA reads as TGTGCCAGCAGCCAAGGGGAACTAGCGGGGATCTCCTACGAGCAGTACTTC.

This clonotype has only a few counts. This chain links TRBV2 with TRBJ2-7; 14 nucleotides line up with TRBD2. Germline CDR1 reads SNHLY; CDR2 reads FYNNEI. The CDR3 is 15 residues long. J gave up 3 bases and V 7 bases, and 5 bases lay outside the gene matches. The CDR3 region has the DNA TGTGCCAGCATCGCCGGGACTAGCGGGGGCTACGAGCAGTACTTC. This translates into CASIAGTSGGYEQYF.

This clonotype has a handful of counts. The rearrangement joins TRBV2 to TRBJ2-5, with D possibly TRBD1 on 6 matching bases. The CDR3 runs to 15 residues. Per germline, CDR1 SNHLY and CDR2 FYNNEI. The V gene lost 7 bases and the J gene lost 2 bases, with 17 bases spanning the gap. In DNA, the CDR3 is TGTGCCAGCACCCCCTCAGGGGCCCAACAAGAGACCCAGTACTTC. Protein sequence: CASTPSGAQQETQYF.

This sequence joins TRBV29-1 and TRBJ1-2; D is perhaps TRBD1 (5 bases). CDR3 length: 14 amino acids. Trimming took 0 bases from V and 4 from J, leaving 12 bases between them. The germline V gene encodes CDR1 SQVTM and CDR2 ANQGSEA. The CDR3 protein is CSVEDSAGSYGYTF. The CDR3, as DNA: TGCAGCGTTGAAGATTCCGCAGGGAGCTATGGCTACACCTTC. Full variable domain (remainder filled in from reference TRBV29-1 and TRBJ1-2): SAVISQKPSRDICQRGTSLTIQCQVDSQVTMMFWYRQQPGQSLTLIATANQGSEATYESGFVIDKFPISRPNLTFSTLTVSNMSPEDSSIYLCSVEDSAGSYGYTFGSGTRLTVV.

This clonotype was detected ten times or more. This sequence joins TRBV4-1 and TRBJ2-1; 8 bases align to TRBD2. Germline V lookup: CDR1 MGHRA, CDR2 YSYEKL. The CDR3 sequence is 16 residues long. V lost 1 base, J lost 7 bases, and 9 bases stayed unmatched. This chain's CDR3 is CASSQVPGTSWNEQFF. DNA of the CDR3: TGCGCCAGCAGCCAAGTACCGGGGACTAGTTGGAATGAGCAGTTCTTC.

This clonotype was observed at least ten times. The chain uses TRBV15 and TRBJ2-7, with D possibly called TRBD1 or TRBD2 (5 bases each). CDR1 is LNHNV and CDR2 is YYDKDF in the germline V gene (reference sequence). This CDR3 spans 19 amino acids. V lost 0 bases, J lost 4 bases, and 25 bases lay in between. The CDR3 bases are TGTGCCACCAGCAGAGATTCGGACGGGACCATAGCAGATAGGTACGAGCAGTACTTC. It yields the protein CATSRDSDGTIADRYEQYF.

The chain combines TRBV6-5 with TRBJ2-7, with unresolved D. Germline V CDR1 and CDR2: MNHEY, SVGAGI. V was trimmed by 0 bases and J by 6 bases, leaving 9 bases between them. This CDR3 region has 13 residues. In nucleotides, the CDR3 is TGTGCCAGCAGTTACTCGTGGGTAGGCGAGCAGTACTTC. Its protein product is CASSYSWVGEQYF.

This chain uses TRBV24-1 with TRBJ2-1; perhaps TRBD2 as D (6 bases). The CDR3 runs 19 residues. CDR1 and CDR2 (germline): KGHDR, SFDVKD. Trimming pared 4 bases from V and 0 bases from J, leaving 21 bases between. The CDR3 loop is CATSDARGRGDPSYNEQFF. The CDR3 coding sequence is TGTGCCACCAGTGACGCTCGGGGCCGCGGGGACCCCTCCTACAATGAGCAGTTCTTC.

With regard to this clonotype: At one of its ends the junction is not consistent with the germline gene, which may arise from a read error. The CDR3 sequence: CASSFRGRHHPQHF. The CDR3 DNA reads TGTGCCAGCAGTTTTCGGGGTCGTCATCATCCCCAGCATTTT. This chain joins TRBV28 and TRBJ1-5; D remains ambiguous. CDR3 length: 14 residues. Germline V CDR1 and CDR2: MDHEN, SYDVKM. Full variable domain (rest looked up from reference TRBV28 and TRBJ1-5): DVKVTQSSRYLVKRTGEKVFLECVQDMDHENMFWYRQDPGLGLRLIYFSYDVKMKEKGDIPEGYSVSREKKERFSLILESASTNQTSMYLCASSFRGRHHPQHFGDGTRLSIL.

This clonotype has just a few counts. CDR3 sequence (DNA): TGTGCCAGCAAACCCCTACCGGGACAGACCTATGGCTACACCTTC. This encodes CASKPLPGQTYGYTF. The chain combines TRBV6-5 with TRBJ1-2; TRBD1 matches 7 bases. Germline V CDR1 and CDR2: MNHEY, SVGAGI. CDR3 length: 15 residues. V gave up 7 bases and J gave up 4 bases; unmatched junction bases: 12.

This clonotype turned up a few times. The rearrangement joins TRBV5-1 to TRBJ2-1, with 8 bases lining up with TRBD1. V shed 4 bases and J 3 bases; nucleotides not matched to a gene: 3. In germline, CDR1 is SGHRS, CDR2 YFSETQ. This CDR3 comprises 14 residues. In nucleotides, the CDR3 is TGCGCCAGCAGCGTGGGGACAGGCTACAATGAGCAGTTCTTC. Protein product: CASSVGTGYNEQFF.